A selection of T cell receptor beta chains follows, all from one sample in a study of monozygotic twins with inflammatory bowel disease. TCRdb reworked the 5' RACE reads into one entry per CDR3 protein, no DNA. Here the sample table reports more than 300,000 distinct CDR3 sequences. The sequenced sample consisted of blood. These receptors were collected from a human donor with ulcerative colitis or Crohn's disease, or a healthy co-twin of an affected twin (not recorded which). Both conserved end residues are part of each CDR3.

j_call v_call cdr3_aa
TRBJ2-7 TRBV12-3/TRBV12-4 CASGLSGGASREQYF
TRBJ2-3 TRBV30 CAWSDNTDTQYF
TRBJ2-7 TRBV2 CASNTNGGQGVNEQYF
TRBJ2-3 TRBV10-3 CAISDSRETSADTQYF
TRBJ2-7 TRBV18 CASSLYGRDRVTYEQYF
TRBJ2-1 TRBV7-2 CASRKRRGEGWNEQFF
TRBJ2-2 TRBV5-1 CASSPRTGVNTGELFF
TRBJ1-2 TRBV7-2 CASSLAGVGGYTF
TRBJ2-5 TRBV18 CASSPPSPRGQETQYF
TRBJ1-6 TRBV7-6 CASSFDTNREPLHF
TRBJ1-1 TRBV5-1 CASSLGTLLNTEAFF
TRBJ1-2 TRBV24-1 CVTSDVQANYGYTF
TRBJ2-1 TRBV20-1 CSARGEAGALFHEQFF
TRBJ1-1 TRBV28 CASSTPIQWGAVNTEAFF
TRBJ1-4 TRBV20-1 CSAPIRARNEKLFF
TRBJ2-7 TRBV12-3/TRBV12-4 CASSTGLAGAYYEQYF
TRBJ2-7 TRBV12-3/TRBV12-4 CASSLDHYEQYF
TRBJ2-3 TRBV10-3 CALRDAKADTQYF
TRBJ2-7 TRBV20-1 CSAARPPTGFSYEQYF
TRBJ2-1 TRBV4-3 CASSPTDRGGPYNEQFF
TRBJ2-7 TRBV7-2 CASRQGGQSYEQYF
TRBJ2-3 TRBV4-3 CASSQDPAGNTDTQYF
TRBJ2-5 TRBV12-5 CASGLVREDRDETQYF
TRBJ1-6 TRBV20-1 CSARETSGSPLHF
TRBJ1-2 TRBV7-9 CASSSTGGEGYGYTF
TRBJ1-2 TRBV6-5 CASSYSGGEFYYGYTF
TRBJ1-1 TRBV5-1 CASRAGAMNTEAFF
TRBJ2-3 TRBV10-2 CASANWDHIRPSTDTQYF
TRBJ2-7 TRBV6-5 CASSYSSIYGQYF
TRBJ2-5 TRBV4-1 CASSPLGRGRDQETQYF
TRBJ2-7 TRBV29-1 CSVEDREGPREQYF
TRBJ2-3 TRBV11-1 CASSLAPAGAYSSTDTQYF
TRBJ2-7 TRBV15 CATSRDQGTYYEQYF
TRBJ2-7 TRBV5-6 CASSPAVGEQYF
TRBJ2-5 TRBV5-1 CASSFNRAPKGETQYF